Included here is one T cell receptor (beta chain) sequence, with context. Its cognate antigen is unknown. This record comes from a study of cytomegalovirus exposure and HLA in healthy donors. Findings and caveats of the study: In vitro, three CMV-associated chains proved specific for CMV antigens. Segments of the TCR beta V type were, in most cases, productive about 87% or about 30% of the time in an earlier analysis.

This CDR3 comprises 13 residues. J gave up 8 bases and V 5 bases, and 5 bases lay outside the gene matches. The V gene's germline CDR1 is MDHEN and CDR2 SYDVKM. The primer mix had 60 Vbeta and 13 Jbeta primers. Profiled with immunoSEQ multiplex PCR; TCRdb holds only in-frame clones, not every one. Among roughly 140,000 clones, 72% were seen once, and the ten largest hold around 2.2%. What was sequenced was PBMCs. The chain couples TRBV28 to TRBJ2-2, with 7 bases matching TRBD1. This receptor was obtained from a man aged 35 to 55 in good health and CMV-seronegative. The CDR3 region is CASSLTGLGELFF. The CDR3 DNA reads TGTGCCAGCAGTCTGACAGGGTTAGGGGAGCTGTTTTTT.